This entry is about one T cell receptor beta chain. Its matching antigen is unknown. Germline-derived CDR1 and CDR2 are SNHLY and FYNNEI. The CDR3 extends over 15 amino acids. V was shortened by 8 bases and J by 5 bases, with 18 bases between the two germline ends. This entry belongs to a study of response to subunit inactivated influenza vaccine. Study-level findings and limits: The study's authors posited that every seasonal influenza vaccination enlists few new T cells.

TCRdb re-derived calls from the RT-PCR reads in MiXCR, one entry per CDR3 protein. Of around 760,000 distinct CDR3 sequences in the sample, about 15% are singletons; the top ten hold 6% to 8%. The rearrangement links TRBV2 to TRBJ2-2; the D call may be TRBD1 or TRBD2 (8 bases each). The clonotype was recovered from a man aged 50 or older who received an inactivated influenza vaccine. Sample: PBMCs from blood, taken approximately 15 days before vaccination. The CDR3: CASREGQAGTGELFF. In DNA, the CDR3 is TGTGCCAGCCGGGAGGGACAGGCGGGAACCGGGGAGCTGTTTTTT. The complete variable domain, with remaining parts taken from reference TRBV2 and TRBJ2-2, reads EPEVTQTPSHQVTQMGQEVILRCVPISNHLYFYWYRQILGQKVEFLVSFYNNEISEKSEIFDDQFSVERPDGSNFTLKIRSTKLEDSAMYFCASREGQAGTGELFFGEGSRLTVL.